Given below is one T cell receptor beta chain in context. Its antigen has not been determined. Base qualities are not recorded, but no much larger clone differs from it by a single base. This entry belongs to a study of blood T cells in healthy people across ages (dated by TCRdb to 2015 to 2017). As for the study more broadly: Template switching captured roughly one uniquely barcoded TCR beta cDNA molecule per two T cells in model experiments. To track age-related changes in TCR beta repertoire diversity, the study relied on deep sequencing normalized with unique cDNA molecular identifiers. Donors were grouped into four age groups: young (average 16 years), middle-aged (about 38), aged (over 55) and long-lived (82). To avoid experimental bias, donors of different ages were randomly spread across the sequencing lanes. For two donors (one aged 18 to 30 and one aged 80 or older), the study analyzed two additional independent replicas of 1 million unique cDNA reads from the same blood draw. What the authors observed across the whole study: Because the CMV infection status of the donors was unknown, age-related changes in expanded clonotypes may potentially have been confounded. Compared with the aged group, the long-lived group had more naive CD4+ T cells, fewer expanded clones and increased TCR diversity, a pattern suggesting age selection. As age increased, observed TCR beta diversity per million T cells dropped in a roughly linear way, and a significant reduction was already evident by age roughly 36. A strong correlation was found between observed TCR beta diversity and the percentage of naive T cells measured by flow cytometry. Estimates of total diversity based on one million sequenced T cells were regarded as lower bounds and as underestimates. Bulk unsorted PBMC profiling prevented conclusive comparison of naive and antigen-experienced compartments.

Trimming removed 5 bases from V and 2 bases from J, leaving 15 bases between the germline ends. Taken from the germline V gene (reference sequence), the CDR1 and CDR2 loops are DFQATT and SNEGSKA. Counted from cysteine to phenylalanine, this CDR3 has 14 amino acids. Just the 42-base CDR3 DNA is kept, in frame starting at base 1. The method was 5' RACE. The sample was run on an Illumina HiSeq 2500. A second PCR of about 6 to 12 cycles was run with a J-beta primer mix and a sample-barcoded 5' primer. A unique molecular identifier was introduced onto each TCR beta cDNA molecule by a template-switch 5' adaptor carrying 12 random nucleotides. Each sample yielded at least 2.5 million CDR3-containing paired-end reads. All of the RNA was converted into first-strand cDNA using the Mint cDNA synthesis kit, with a TRBC-specific oligonucleotide serving as the primer. Following uracil-DNA glycosylase treatment, all cDNA underwent a first 18-cycle PCR with the universal primers M1SS and BC2_uni_R. The published analysis was carried out like this. For normalization, 1 million high-quality reads, each with a distinct molecular identifier, were randomly selected from each sample. Reads sharing molecular identifiers were discarded rather than binned into consensus sequences. MiTCR, run with a Q25 quality threshold and the strictest error-elimination algorithm, handled CDR3 identification, clonotype clustering and error correction. Lower-bound total TCR beta diversity was estimated with a nonparametric unseen species model using Euler transformation. TCRdb applied fastp at Q25 and MiXCR to the public reads, then kept only in-frame beta chains. Entries are consolidated by CDR3 protein sequence, retaining the most common genes and DNA. The V and J calls here are based on TCRdb, not the publication. The sample includes around 800,000 distinct CDR3 sequences, with approximately 67% observed a single time. The ten largest make up about 30% of the sample.

The donors were roughly 39 Caucasian individuals from Russia, aged roughly 6 to 100 years, who were systemically healthy. Around 9.8 milliliters of peripheral blood were collected from each donor into EDTA-treated Vacutainer tubes. Ficoll-Paque density-gradient centrifugation was used to isolate PBMCs, with at least 6.5 million per sample. Total RNA, at least 6 micrograms per sample, was extracted from PBMCs with Trizol reagent. For every donor, flow cytometry on a PBMC aliquot measured the percentage of naive CD45RAhigh/CD27high T cells. The rearranged chain carries TRBV20-1 and TRBJ2-5; the D gene is possibly TRBD1, with 6 bases matching. The TCR comes from a young man in good health. Source material: blood. The nucleotide sequence is TGCAGTGCTTCCGGGACAACGCTTCAAGAGACCCAGTACTTC. Translated, this gives CSASGTTLQETQYF.